This T cell receptor (beta chain) was documented in a study of CD8 T cells in Susac syndrome. After extraction with the RNeasy kit, 0.5 to 1 ug of the RNA was reverse transcribed using random hexamers. From the immunoSEQ multiplex PCR reads, TCRdb called clonotypes with MiXCR, one entry per CDR3 protein. The table lists a few hundred thousand distinct CDR3 sequences, approximately 95% of them singletons. Germline CDR1 is LGHNA and CDR2 is YNFKEQ. CDR3 size: 15 residues. V shed 0 bases and J shed 2 bases, with 11 bases lying between them. This chain links TRBV4-2 with TRBJ2-7; D is unclear. This clonotype was sampled from a human donor with multiple sclerosis. Sequenced: CD4+ T cells from PBMCs. The CDR3 sequence: CASSQEGRATYEQYF. The CDR3, as DNA: TGTGCCAGCAGCCAAGAAGGAAGGGCCACCTACGAGCAGTACTTC.